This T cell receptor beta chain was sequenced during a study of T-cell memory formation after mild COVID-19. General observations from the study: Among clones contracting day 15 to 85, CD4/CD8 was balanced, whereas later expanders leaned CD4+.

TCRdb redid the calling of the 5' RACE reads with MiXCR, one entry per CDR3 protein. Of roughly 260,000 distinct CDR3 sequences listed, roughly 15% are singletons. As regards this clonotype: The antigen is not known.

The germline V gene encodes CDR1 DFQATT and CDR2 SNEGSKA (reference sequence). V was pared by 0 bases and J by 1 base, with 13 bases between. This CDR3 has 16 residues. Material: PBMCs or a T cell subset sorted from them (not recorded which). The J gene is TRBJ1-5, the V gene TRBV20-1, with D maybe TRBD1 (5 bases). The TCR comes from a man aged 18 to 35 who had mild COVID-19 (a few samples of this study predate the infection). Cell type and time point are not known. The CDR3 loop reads CSARDRGVRSNQPQHF. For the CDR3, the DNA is TGCAGTGCTAGAGATCGGGGGGTACGGAGCAATCAGCCCCAGCATTTT.